A selection of T cell receptor beta chains follows, all from one sample in a study of B cell selection in AIRE deficiency. Using immunoSEQ multiplex PCR, the repertoire was profiled, and TCRdb retains in-frame clones only, with some absent. The sample comprises approximately 14,000 clones, roughly 91% of which are singletons, and more than 1% rests with the top ten. Input material: Tregs sorted from PBMCs. These receptors all come from a human donor with AIRE deficiency. CDR3s include the opening cysteine and the closing phenylalanine or tryptophan.

v_call cdr3_length cdr3_aa
TRBV4-3 15 CASSQEPRGTDTQYF
TRBV28 13 CASSFRVSYEQYF
TRBV28 16 CASSVRGGTSYNEQFF
TRBV28 15 CASSFVGRPNEKLFF
TRBV5-1 18 CASSLALGLAGVYNEQFF
TRBV18 13 CASSPNGQPEAFF
TRBV29-1 15 CSAEDWVSHLYGYTF
TRBV6-6 11 CASSYVETQYF
TRBV7-7 16 CASSSLSTANTGELFF
TRBV30 15 CACPASRQGHYGYTF
TRBV6-6 11 CASGVTYEQYF